This T cell receptor (beta chain) was recorded in a study of shared clonotypes between healthy human individuals. The method was immunoSEQ multiplex PCR; TCRdb's version includes in-frame clones alone and lacks a portion of them. Of roughly 2.2 million clones listed, over 85% are singletons. CDR1 is LGHNA and CDR2 is YNFKEQ in the germline V gene. There are 14 residues in the CDR3. V dropped 4 bases and J dropped 8; count of bases not matched to a gene: 4. Study-level findings and limits: Shared clonotypes across all four donors exceeded non-shared ones in generation probability. Apart from blood, nothing was sampled; tissue repertoires likely differ.

Comments on this clone: Its antigen remains unknown.

The chain uses TRBV4-2 and TRBJ2-1; the match to TRBD2 covers 11 bases. Sequenced material: naive CD4+ T cells from PBMCs. Documented subset: CD45RA+ positively selected. The sequence was collected from a man between 18 and 35 years old in good health. Some clones in this sample may be carry-over from other donors' samples. The CDR3 nucleotides read TGTGCCAGCAGCCCTAGACTAGCGGGACATGAGCAGTTCTTC. As protein: CASSPRLAGHEQFF.